This T cell receptor (beta chain) was captured in a study of identical twins. The CDR3 is made up of 15 amino acids. CDR1 and CDR2 (germline): SEHNR, FQNEAQ (reference sequence). Trimming took 5 bases from V and 0 from J; bases not matched to a gene: 2. TCRdb re-called the 5' RACE reads through MiXCR, storing one row per CDR3 protein. The sample has about 730,000 distinct CDR3 sequences, 21% seen once; the top ten hold 4% to 4.5%. The data also belong to a second study, concerning T cells expressing NK-cell markers.

The clonotype originates from a woman in her late teens or twenties in good health. The sample was PBMCs. The chain carries TRBV7-9 and TRBJ2-4; 9 bases line up with TRBD2. Here the CDR3 DNA reads TGTGCCAGCAGCCAGACTAGCGGAGCCAAAAACATTCAGTACTTC. It yields the protein CASSQTSGAKNIQYF.